One and the same sample provided the 16 T cell receptor beta chains below, sequenced in a study of cytomegalovirus exposure and HLA in healthy donors. Use of 60 Vbeta and 13 Jbeta primers characterized the PCR. The method was immunoSEQ multiplex PCR; TCRdb's version includes in-frame clones alone and lacks a portion of them. The data hold around 170,000 clones, with 84% observed a single time. Sequencing was carried out using PBMCs. These receptor sequences come from a woman in her forties or fifties in good health and CMV-seropositive.

The chain carries TRBV2 and TRBJ2-7, with a weak D call TRBD1 (5 bases). V shed 9 bases and J shed 0 bases, with 15 bases lying between them. Germline lookup yields CDR1 SNHLY and CDR2 FYNNEI. The CDR3 spans 14 residues. The CDR3 DNA reads as TGTGCCAGTAGAGACAGTTTACTCTCCTACGAGCAGTACTTC. Amino acids: CASRDSLLSYEQYF.

This chain connects TRBV5-1 to TRBJ2-1, with a weak D call TRBD1 (5 bases). The CDR3 contains 14 residues. V was trimmed by 0 bases and J by 9 bases, leaving 13 bases between them. Germline lookup yields CDR1 SGHRS and CDR2 YFSETQ. The CDR3, as DNA: TGCGCCAGCAGCTTGGATACAGGTGATATTGAGCAGTTCTTC. Encoded protein: CASSLDTGDIEQFF.

The chain couples TRBV6-1 to TRBJ1-4, with D possibly matching TRBD1 (6 bases). Trimming left V 6 bases short and J 4 bases short, with 15 bases between. This CDR3 spans 15 amino acids. CDR1 is MNHNS, CDR2 SASEGT, per germline. The CDR3 region is CASSLVKGVNEKLFF. The CDR3 DNA is TGTGCCAGCAGCCTGGTTAAGGGGGTTAATGAAAAACTGTTTTTT.

The chain is built from TRBV28 and TRBJ1-5, with 10 bases aligning to TRBD1. CDR1 and CDR2 (germline): MDHEN, SYDVKM. The V segment lost 6 bases and the J segment 6 bases; nucleotides outside the gene matches: 5. CDR3 length equals 14 residues. The CDR3 reads CASRGQGESQPQHF. The CDR3 nucleotides read TGTGCCAGCAGAGGACAGGGGGAAAGTCAGCCCCAGCATTTT. The full variable domain, completed using reference TRBV28 and TRBJ1-5, is DVKVTQSSRYLVKRTGEKVFLECVQDMDHENMFWYRQDPGLGLRLIYFSYDVKMKEKGDIPEGYSVSREKKERFSLILESASTNQTSMYLCASRGQGESQPQHFGDGTRLSIL.

The V and J genes are TRBV27 and TRBJ2-2, with D possibly matching TRBD2 (5 bases). CDR3 length: 13 residues. Germline CDR1 MNHEY, CDR2 SMNVEV (reference sequence). V was pared by 6 bases and J by 6 bases, with 11 bases between. The CDR3 sequence is CASSDGVPGELFF. The CDR3 nucleotides are TGTGCCAGCAGCGACGGGGTGCCCGGGGAGCTGTTTTTT.

This chain joins TRBV25-1 and TRBJ1-4, with D possibly TRBD1 on 5 matching bases. V dropped 2 bases and J dropped 7 bases, with 14 bases sitting between them. Germline V gene sequence: CDR1 MGHDK, CDR2 SYGVNS. The CDR3 contains 15 residues. CDR3 loop: CASSEEAGWSEKLFF. The CDR3 DNA reads TGTGCCAGCAGTGAAGAGGCAGGGTGGAGTGAAAAACTGTTTTTT. The variable domain in full, completed from reference TRBV25-1 and TRBJ1-4, reads EADIYQTPRYLVIGTGKKITLECSQTMGHDKMYWYQQDPGMELHLIHYSYGVNSTEKGDLSSESTVSRIRTEHFPLTLESARPSHTSQYLCASSEEAGWSEKLFFGSGTQLSVL.

The chain employs TRBV10-3 and TRBJ1-6; 9 bases are a match to TRBD1. The CDR3 contains 15 residues. The V gene's germline CDR1 is ENHRY and CDR2 SYGVKD. The junction had 5 bases not matched to a gene; V was cut back by 3 bases and J by 8 bases. CDR3 coding DNA: TGTGCCATCAGTGAAGTCCGGACAGGGGATTCACCCCTCCACTTT. Its translation: CAISEVRTGDSPLHF.

This clone came up a few times. Other DNA sequences in the same sample also yield this CDR3. The chain has TRBV4-3 and TRBJ2-2; D is ambiguous. Trimming cost V 0 bases and J 3 bases, with 8 bases left between them. CDR1 and CDR2 (germline): LGHNA, YSLEER. This CDR3 spans 15 amino acids. This CDR3 is CASSQDRGDTGELFF. In DNA, the CDR3 is TGCGCCAGCAGCCAAGATAGAGGAGACACCGGGGAGCTGTTTTTT.

J is TRBJ2-2 and V is TRBV5-6; no reliable D call. From germline, CDR1 is SGHDT and CDR2 YYEEEE. The CDR3 has 14 amino acids. With 6 bases removed from V and 1 base from J, the gap between germline ends came to 10 bases. Here the CDR3 reads CASTPYRNTGELFF. CDR3 nucleotide sequence: TGTGCCAGCACCCCCTATCGGAACACCGGGGAGCTGTTTTTT.

J is TRBJ2-1 and V is TRBV7-2; 14 nucleotides agree with TRBD2. Germline trimming cut 4 bases from V and 10 bases from J; bases unmatched to any gene: 12. This CDR3 spans 17 amino acids. The germline V gene has CDR1 SGHTA and CDR2 FQGNSA. The chain's CDR3 is CASSSVLGLAGEREQFF. The CDR3 DNA follows: TGTGCCAGCAGCTCAGTTCTGGGACTAGCGGGGGAAAGGGAGCAGTTCTTC. Variable domain in full (rest from reference TRBV7-2 and TRBJ2-1): GAGVSQSPSNKVTEKGKDVELRCDPISGHTALYWYRQSLGQGLEFLIYFQGNSAPDKSGLPSDRFSAERTGGSVSTLTIQRTQQEDSAVYLCASSSVLGLAGEREQFFGPGTRLTVL.

This chain uses TRBV7-2 with TRBJ2-1; 9 nucleotides line up with TRBD1. Germline V gene data show CDR1 as SGHTA and CDR2 as FQGNSA. V trimming: 5 bases; J trimming: 5 bases; junction bases outside the gene matches: 7. The CDR3 spans 15 residues. The CDR3 nucleotides are TGTGCCAGCAGCCGTTCAACAGGGGGCAACAATGAGCAGTTCTTC. It specifies CASSRSTGGNNEQFF.

CDR3 region: CATSRGRYSNQPQHF. The DNA for the CDR3 is TGTGCCACCAGCAGAGGTCGGTATAGCAATCAGCCCCAGCATTTT. The J gene is TRBJ1-5, the V gene TRBV15; D remains ambiguous. CDR1 and CDR2 (germline): LNHNV, YYDKDF (reference sequence). The CDR3 totals 15 residues. V shed 1 base and J shed 0 bases, with 7 bases lying between them.

V usage is TRBV5-1 and J usage is TRBJ2-5; 15 bases fit TRBD2. V lost 0 bases and J lost 4; bases outside the gene matches: 7. The CDR3 is 18 amino acids. The germline V gene encodes CDR1 SGHRS and CDR2 YFSETQ. CDR3 DNA: TGCGCCAGCAGCTTGGCCGGGACTAGCGGGGGGTCCCGAGAGACCCAGTACTTC. This codes for CASSLAGTSGGSRETQYF.

The chain uses TRBV10-1 and TRBJ1-2, with a weak D call TRBD1 (5 bases). CDR3 length equals 13 residues. Germline V gives CDR1 WNHNN, CDR2 SYGVQD (reference sequence). V gave up 8 bases and J gave up 8 bases, with 18 bases separating them. CDR3 in amino acids: CASLTRDGGGYTF. CDR3 nucleotides: TGCGCCAGCCTAACCCGGGACGGGGGGGGCTACACCTTC.

V and J are TRBV9 and TRBJ1-1; possible D gene TRBD1, 5 bases. The CDR3 is 13 amino acids. In germline, CDR1 is SGDLS, CDR2 YYNGEE. Trimming removed 3 bases at V and 5 bases at J, with 11 bases between. The CDR3 nucleotides read TGTGCCAGCAGCGCATGGGGGGAGACTGAAGCTTTCTTT. It codes for CASSAWGETEAFF.

This sequence joins TRBV10-3 and TRBJ1-3, with D tentatively TRBD1 (6 bases). The CDR3 is 15 residues long. Germline lookup yields CDR1 ENHRY and CDR2 SYGVKD. The V and J ends lost 8 bases and 0 bases respectively, with 14 bases between them. This chain's CDR3 is CAIWPGDYSGNTIYF. For the CDR3, the DNA is TGTGCCATCTGGCCAGGGGATTACTCTGGAAACACCATATATTTT.